The entry below describes one TCR beta chain. The assay was immunoSEQ multiplex PCR, and TCRdb's table has in-frame clones only and misses some. The sample has 140,000 to 150,000 clones, 86% seen once. The time point is: blood 4 weeks post-SBRT, at nephrectomy. As for treatment: 15 Gy SBRT to primary tumor, nephrectomy 4 weeks later. These data belong to a study of radiation and T cells in renal cell carcinoma. The TCR comes from a woman aged 45-59 years with renal cell carcinoma. The sequences come from blood, collected from a patient whose treatment included radiotherapy and nephrectomy.

The CDR3 reads CASIRGREGEQYF. The CDR3 bases are TGTGCCAGCATTCGGGGCAGGGAGGGCGAGCAGTACTTC. V usage is TRBV28 and J usage is TRBJ2-7, with 7 positions matching TRBD2. V was pared by 7 bases and J by 6 bases, with 9 bases of the junction left unmatched. Germline V gene lookup returns CDR1 MDHEN and CDR2 SYDVKM. CDR3 length: 13 residues.